This passage covers 26 T cell receptor beta chains from one sample sequenced in a study of blood T cell repertoires in COVID-19. This table comes from immunoSEQ multiplex PCR, and its TCRdb copy is limited to in-frame clones, with some not included. This sample has approximately 98,000 clones, with 82% found just once. Sequencing was performed on peripheral blood. These TCRs come from a man older than 75 with acute or convalescent COVID-19.

This chain links TRBV5-1 with TRBJ1-2, with 10 bases that match TRBD1. The CDR3 runs to 15 residues. The V gene end was trimmed by 2 bases and the J gene end by 7 bases; junction bases not matched to a gene: 8. Looked up from germline, CDR1 is SGHRS and CDR2 is YFSETQ. The CDR3 region is CASSLFDRGLAGYTF. The CDR3 bases are TGCGCCAGCAGCTTATTCGACAGGGGGCTTGCTGGCTACACCTTC.

This clone was observed once. The V gene is TRBV7-8, the J gene TRBJ2-1; tentative D call: TRBD1 (6 bases). CDR1 is SGHVS, CDR2 FQNEAQ, per germline. The V gene lost 5 bases and the J gene lost 10 bases, with 12 bases spanning the gap. CDR3 size: 12 residues. The CDR3, as DNA: TGTGCCAGCAGCCTTAGGACAGTAGAGCAGTTCTTC. Its protein product is CASSLRTVEQFF.

V and J are TRBV10-3 and TRBJ2-3; D gene uncertain. CDR1 ENHRY and CDR2 SYGVKD come from the germline V gene. The CDR3 length is 13 residues. V was trimmed by 6 bases and J by 5 bases, leaving 12 bases between them. CDR3 DNA: TGTGCCATCAGCCCCAGAGGCGGAGATACGCAGTATTTT. This sequence encodes CAISPRGGDTQYF.

V is TRBV19 and J is TRBJ2-1; D is possibly TRBD2 (6 bases). CDR1 is LNHDA, CDR2 SQIVND, per germline (reference sequence). The CDR3 has 14 amino acids. V lost 8 bases and J lost 1, with 12 bases in between. CDR3 in DNA: TGTGCCAGTTCAGCGGGTAGGTCCTACAATGAGCAGTTCTTC. The encoded protein is CASSAGRSYNEQFF.

The chain links TRBV5-4 to TRBJ1-5; D ambiguous. The CDR3 is 14 amino acids. CDR1 SGHNT and CDR2 YYREEE come from the germline V gene (reference sequence). Deletions cut 4 bases from V and 3 bases from J, with 11 bases between. CDR3: CASSPGPYNQPQHF. CDR3 DNA: TGTGCCAGCAGCCCAGGCCCGTACAATCAGCCCCAGCATTTT. Combining the CDR3 with reference TRBV5-4 and TRBJ1-5 gives the whole variable domain ETGVTQSPTHLIKTRGQQVTLRCSSQSGHNTVSWYQQALGQGPQFIFQYYREEENGRGNFPPRFSGLQFPNYSSELNVNALELDDSALYLCASSPGPYNQPQHFGDGTRLSIL.

The CDR3 spells CASSFGQGLFGELFF. The CDR3 DNA reads as TGTGCCAGCAGCTTCGGACAGGGGCTTTTCGGGGAGCTGTTTTTT. The chain links TRBV11-3 to TRBJ2-2; 9 bases are shared with TRBD1. CDR3 length: 15 amino acids. V was pared by 3 bases and J by 7 bases, with 6 bases of the junction left unmatched. The V gene's germline CDR1 is SGHNT and CDR2 YENEEA.

The rearrangement links TRBV24-1 to TRBJ2-7; TRBD1 aligns across 9 bases. Germline V gene data show CDR1 as KGHDR and CDR2 as SFDVKD. The CDR3 consists of 15 residues. J gave up 5 bases and V 4 bases, and 8 bases lay outside the gene matches. This CDR3 reads CATSEGTGWNHEQYF. DNA of the CDR3: TGTGCCACCAGTGAAGGGACAGGGTGGAACCACGAGCAGTACTTC.

This chain links TRBV6-6 with TRBJ1-6, with D uncertain. CDR1 MNHNY and CDR2 SVGAGI come from the germline V gene (reference sequence). The V end was cut by 7 bases, the J end by 3 bases, with 13 bases between. The CDR3 loop spans 15 amino acids. The CDR3 here is CASIGEGGYNSPLHF. In DNA, the CDR3 is TGTGCCAGCATTGGAGAAGGCGGCTATAATTCACCCCTCCACTTT.

The rearrangement links TRBV19 to TRBJ1-5; 7 bases map to TRBD1. V lost 6 bases, J lost 7 bases, and 9 bases stayed unmatched. The CDR3 spans 14 residues. Germline assignment: CDR1 LNHDA and CDR2 SQIVND (reference sequence). CDR3 loop: CASRRTGQEQPQHF. The DNA for the CDR3 is TGTGCCAGTAGGCGGACAGGTCAGGAACAGCCCCAGCATTTT.

The genes are TRBV6-5 and TRBJ2-2, with 8 bases aligning to TRBD2. The CDR3 loop spans 14 amino acids. Germline V gene lookup returns CDR1 MNHEY and CDR2 SVGAGI. V shed 9 bases, J shed 0 bases, and the junction held 3 bases outside the gene matches. The CDR3 reads CASKRETNTGELFF. CDR3 bases: TGTGCCAGTAAGCGGGAGACGAACACCGGGGAGCTGTTTTTT.

V gene TRBV18 combines with J gene TRBJ2-7; 7 nucleotides line up with TRBD1. The CDR3 is made up of 14 amino acids. The germline CDR1 and CDR2 sequences are KGHSH and LQKENI. Trimming removed 3 bases from V and 3 bases from J; junction bases left unmatched: 5. The CDR3 DNA is TGTGCCAGCTCACCCGACACAGGGGACTACGAGCAGTACTTC. Translating it yields CASSPDTGDYEQYF.

The CDR3 DNA sequence: TGTGCCAGCAGTTTGGGACTCCTCAATGAGCAGTTCTTC. Its translation: CASSLGLLNEQFF. J is TRBJ2-1 and V is TRBV6-4; D perhaps matches TRBD2 (6 bases). From germline, CDR1 is MRHNA and CDR2 SNTAGT. This CDR3 has 13 residues. V gave up 5 bases and J gave up 6 bases, with 11 bases separating them.

CDR3 sequence (DNA): TGTGCCAGCAGCCTACAGGGGGCGAGCAATCAGCCCCAGCATTTT. Its translation is CASSLQGASNQPQHF. The chain carries TRBV5-6 and TRBJ1-5; the match to TRBD1 covers 9 bases. Germline trimming cut 4 bases from V and 1 base from J; bases unmatched to any gene: 3. This CDR3 region has 15 residues. Germline V gene sequence: CDR1 SGHDT, CDR2 YYEEEE.

The V and J genes are TRBV6-5 and TRBJ1-1; 7 bases line up with TRBD1. Germline V gives CDR1 MNHEY, CDR2 SVGAGI. V shed 0 bases and J 5 bases; nucleotides not matched to a gene: 3. The CDR3 consists of 14 residues. The CDR3 DNA follows: TGTGCCAGCAGTTACTCGACAGGGAAAACTGAAGCTTTCTTT. This gives the protein CASSYSTGKTEAFF.

This chain uses TRBV28 with TRBJ1-4; D possibly corresponds to TRBD1 (5 bases). This CDR3 contains 15 residues. V shed 6 bases and J shed 8 bases, with 19 bases lying between them. Germline values: CDR1 MDHEN, CDR2 SYDVKM. CDR3 sequence: CASRTGGGGREKLFF. The CDR3 nucleotides are TGTGCCAGCAGGACTGGGGGGGGAGGGCGAGAAAAACTGTTTTTT.

The CDR3 DNA follows: TGTGCCAGCAGCTTGTTTGGCGGGTCCACCGAGAATGAGCAGTTCTTC. Encoded protein: CASSLFGGSTENEQFF. The chain employs TRBV5-6 and TRBJ2-1; tentatively, D is TRBD2 (5 bases). Trimming removed 1 base from V and 7 bases from J, with 18 bases in between. Per the germline V gene, CDR1 is SGHDT and CDR2 is YYEEEE. This CDR3 has 16 residues.

This rearrangement joins TRBV5-1 to TRBJ2-7, with D perhaps matching TRBD1 (6 bases). The CDR3 is made up of 13 amino acids. The V gene's germline CDR1 is SGHRS and CDR2 YFSETQ. V lost 4 bases, J lost 7 bases, and 15 bases lay in between. The CDR3 here is CASSPATGGEQYF. CDR3 DNA sequence: TGCGCCAGCAGCCCGGCGACAGGTGGGGAGCAGTACTTC.

The chain links TRBV11-2 to TRBJ2-5; D gene unclear. Trimming stripped 4 bases from V and 2 bases from J, with 11 bases between. Looked up from germline, CDR1 is SGHAT and CDR2 is FQNNGV. This CDR3 contains 14 residues. CDR3 residues: CASSSSSRQETQYF. In DNA, the CDR3 is TGTGCCAGCAGCTCGTCGTCCAGGCAAGAGACCCAGTACTTC. The whole variable domain, filled in from reference TRBV11-2 and TRBJ2-5, reads EAGVAQSPRYKIIEKRQSVAFWCNPISGHATLYWYQQILGQGPKLLIQFQNNGVVDDSQLPKDRFSAERLKGVDSTLKIQPAKLEDSAVYLCASSSSSRQETQYFGPGTRLLVL.

V is TRBV19 and J is TRBJ1-5; D is uncertain. Germline-derived CDR1 and CDR2 are LNHDA and SQIVND (reference sequence). Trimming removed 2 bases at V and 1 base at J, with 6 bases between. The CDR3 is 14 amino acids. CDR3: CASSITVSNQPQHF. DNA for the CDR3: TGTGCCAGTAGTATAACAGTAAGCAATCAGCCCCAGCATTTT.

The rearrangement joins TRBV6-5 to TRBJ1-2; D is possibly TRBD1 (6 bases). The CDR3 length is 16 residues. Germline loops: CDR1 MNHEY, CDR2 SVGAGI. Trimming removed 0 bases from V and 1 base from J, with 12 bases in between. The CDR3 coding sequence is TGTGCCAGCAGTTACTCGTGGGGGCAGTTTAACTATGGCTACACCTTC. As protein: CASSYSWGQFNYGYTF.

J is TRBJ1-2 and V is TRBV9; 7 bases match TRBD1. CDR1 is SGDLS, CDR2 YYNGEE, per germline. V trimming: 4 bases; J trimming: 2 bases; junction bases outside the gene matches: 11. This CDR3 has 16 residues. This CDR3 reads CASSQDPPTGNYGYTF. The CDR3 coding sequence is TGTGCCAGCAGCCAGGATCCGCCGACAGGGAACTATGGCTACACCTTC.

V is TRBV12-3 or TRBV12-4 and J is TRBJ2-5; 7 bases are a match to TRBD2. J gave up 14 bases and V 2 bases, and 5 bases lay outside the gene matches. CDR3 length: 11 amino acids. Written as DNA, the CDR3 is TGTGCCAGCAGTTTACGGGGGGAGGTCTACTTC. Its protein product is CASSLRGEVYF.

The chain is built from TRBV30 and TRBJ2-7; a possible D gene is TRBD1 (5 bases). This CDR3 has 14 residues. Germline V gene lookup returns CDR1 GTSNPN and CDR2 SVGIG (reference sequence). V was pared by 2 bases and J by 3 bases, with 14 bases between. The CDR3 loop reads CAWSSDSGFYEQYF. The DNA for the CDR3 is TGTGCCTGGAGTTCAGACAGTGGTTTCTACGAGCAGTACTTC.

The rearrangement joins TRBV9 to TRBJ1-6, with a possible D match to TRBD1 (6 bases). The germline V and J ends were trimmed by 4 bases and 5 bases, with 13 bases remaining between them. CDR3 length: 15 residues. CDR1 SGDLS and CDR2 YYNGEE come from the germline V gene. The CDR3 DNA is TGTGCCAGCAGCTCCAGGGGAAGGGATAATTCACCCCTCCACTTT. It codes for CASSSRGRDNSPLHF.

The gene calls are TRBV19 and TRBJ1-5; tentatively, D is TRBD1 (6 bases). V lost 5 bases and J 11 bases, leaving 22 bases between the germline ends. Germline CDR1 reads LNHDA; CDR2 reads SQIVND (reference sequence). The CDR3 totals 15 residues. The DNA for the CDR3 is TGTGCCAGTAGTGCTTTAGGTGGTGGCGCAGGGGCCCAGCATTTT. It codes for CASSALGGGAGAQHF.

J is TRBJ1-2 and V is TRBV5-6; D may be TRBD1 (5 bases). The CDR3 is made up of 16 amino acids. Trimming removed 0 bases from V and 4 bases from J, with 16 bases in between. Per germline, CDR1 SGHDT and CDR2 YYEEEE. The CDR3 bases are TGTGCCAGCAGCTTGGAAGGGCCAGGGTCTAGCTATGGCTACACCTTC. Encoded protein: CASSLEGPGSSYGYTF.